What follows describes a single T cell receptor beta chain. Its target is not known. This PCR relied on a set of 60 Vbeta primers and 13 Jbeta primers. TCRdb keeps only in-frame clones here, not all; method: immunoSEQ multiplex PCR. This table holds 120,000 or so clones, just over 75% found once. The data originate from a study of cytomegalovirus exposure and HLA in healthy donors. Background on the study: Drawn from HLA-typed donors, 83 million or so unique TCRs were held in an early data release. Study-wide findings and caveats: Most of the TCR beta V segments (in an earlier analysis) were productive either about 87% or about 30% of the time. Presence/absence analyses rested on an assumption that sequencing depth was roughly uniform across donors. Later examination showed HLA-associated TCR beta chains had greater clonal expansion than equally common others.

The TCR originated in a man younger than 45 in good health and CMV-seropositive. The material sequenced was PBMCs.

The DNA of the CDR3 is TGTGCCAGCTCACCACGAGGGGGACCCCAAGAGACCCAGTACTTC. The encoded protein is CASSPRGGPQETQYF. The J gene is TRBJ2-5, the V gene TRBV18; TRBD1 is a possible D gene (6 bases). Deletions cut 1 base from V and 1 base from J, with 10 bases between. Looked up from germline, CDR1 is KGHSH and CDR2 is LQKENI. The CDR3 consists of 15 residues.